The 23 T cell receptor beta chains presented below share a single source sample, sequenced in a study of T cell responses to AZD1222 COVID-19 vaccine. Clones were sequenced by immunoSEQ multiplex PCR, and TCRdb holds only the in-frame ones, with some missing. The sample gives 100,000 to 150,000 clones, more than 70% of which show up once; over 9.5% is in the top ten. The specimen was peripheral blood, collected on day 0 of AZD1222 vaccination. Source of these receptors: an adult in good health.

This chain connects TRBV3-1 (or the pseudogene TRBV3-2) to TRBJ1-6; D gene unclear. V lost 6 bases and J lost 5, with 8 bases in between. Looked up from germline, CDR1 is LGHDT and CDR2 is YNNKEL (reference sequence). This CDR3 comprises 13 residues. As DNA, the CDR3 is TGTGCCAGCAGTTTAACGGATAATTCACCCCTCCACTTT. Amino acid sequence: CASSLTDNSPLHF.

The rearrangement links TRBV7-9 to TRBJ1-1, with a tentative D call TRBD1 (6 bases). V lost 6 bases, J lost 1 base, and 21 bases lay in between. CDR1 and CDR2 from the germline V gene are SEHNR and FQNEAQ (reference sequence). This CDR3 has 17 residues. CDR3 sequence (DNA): TGTGCCAGCAGTTCCAACAGGGCGGTGATTGAGAACACTGAAGCTTTCTTT. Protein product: CASSSNRAVIENTEAFF.

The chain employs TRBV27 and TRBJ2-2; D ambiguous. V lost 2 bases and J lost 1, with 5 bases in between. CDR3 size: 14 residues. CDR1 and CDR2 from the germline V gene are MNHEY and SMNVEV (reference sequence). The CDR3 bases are TGTGCCAGCAGTTTACTAGGGAACACCGGGGAGCTGTTTTTT. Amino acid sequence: CASSLLGNTGELFF.

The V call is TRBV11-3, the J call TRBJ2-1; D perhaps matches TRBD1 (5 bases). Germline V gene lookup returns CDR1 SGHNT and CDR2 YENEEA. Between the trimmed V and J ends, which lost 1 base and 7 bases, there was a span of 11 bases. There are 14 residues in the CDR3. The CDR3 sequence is CASSLGTNLNEQFF. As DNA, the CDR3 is TGTGCCAGCAGCTTAGGGACAAATTTGAATGAGCAGTTCTTC.

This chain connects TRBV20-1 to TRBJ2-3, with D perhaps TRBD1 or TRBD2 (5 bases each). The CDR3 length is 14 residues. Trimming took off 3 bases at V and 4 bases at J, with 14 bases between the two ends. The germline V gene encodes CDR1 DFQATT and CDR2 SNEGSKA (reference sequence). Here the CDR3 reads CSASGRGWSDTQYF. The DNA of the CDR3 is TGCAGTGCTAGTGGCCGGGGCTGGTCAGATACGCAGTATTTT.

The CDR3 DNA follows: TGTGCCAGCAGCCAGCATACAGGGATGAACACTGAAGCTTTCTTT. Translating it yields CASSQHTGMNTEAFF. The J gene is TRBJ1-1, the V gene TRBV9, with TRBD1 as a possible D gene (6 bases). CDR3 length: 15 amino acids. Trimming pared 4 bases from V and 0 bases from J, leaving 13 bases between. The germline gives CDR1 SGDLS, CDR2 YYNGEE.

CDR3 sequence: CASSHEQGLNYGYTF. As DNA, the CDR3 is TGTGCCAGCAGCCACGAACAGGGGCTTAACTATGGCTACACCTTC. The chain employs TRBV3-1 (or the pseudogene TRBV3-2) and TRBJ1-2; 7 nucleotides line up with TRBD1. V lost 3 bases, J lost 1 base, and 5 bases stayed unmatched. CDR3 length equals 15 residues. The germline gives CDR1 LGHDT, CDR2 YNNKEL (reference sequence).

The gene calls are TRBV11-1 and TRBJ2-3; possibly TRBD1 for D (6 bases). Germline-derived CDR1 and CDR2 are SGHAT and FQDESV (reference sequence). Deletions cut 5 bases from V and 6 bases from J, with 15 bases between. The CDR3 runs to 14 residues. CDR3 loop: CASSEGIGGDTQYF. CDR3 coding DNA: TGTGCCAGCAGCGAGGGGATTGGGGGCGATACGCAGTATTTT.

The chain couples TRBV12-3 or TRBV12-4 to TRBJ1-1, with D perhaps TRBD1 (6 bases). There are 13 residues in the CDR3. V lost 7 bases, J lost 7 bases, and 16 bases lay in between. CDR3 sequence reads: CASTRQVRGEAFF. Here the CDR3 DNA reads TGTGCCAGCACTCGACAGGTCCGAGGTGAAGCTTTCTTT.

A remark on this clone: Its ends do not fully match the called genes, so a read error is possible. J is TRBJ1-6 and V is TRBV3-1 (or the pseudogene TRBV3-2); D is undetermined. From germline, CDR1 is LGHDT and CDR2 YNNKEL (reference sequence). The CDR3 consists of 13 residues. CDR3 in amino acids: CAGSQEVRSPLHF. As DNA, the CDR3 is TGTGCCGGCAGCCAAGAGGTGCGATCACCCCTCCACTTT.

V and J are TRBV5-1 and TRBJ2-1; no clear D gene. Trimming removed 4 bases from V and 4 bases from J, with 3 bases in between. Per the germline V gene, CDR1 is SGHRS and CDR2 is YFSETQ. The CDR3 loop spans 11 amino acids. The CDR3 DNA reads TGCGCCAGCAGCGCTTACAATGAGCAGTTCTTC. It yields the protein CASSAYNEQFF.

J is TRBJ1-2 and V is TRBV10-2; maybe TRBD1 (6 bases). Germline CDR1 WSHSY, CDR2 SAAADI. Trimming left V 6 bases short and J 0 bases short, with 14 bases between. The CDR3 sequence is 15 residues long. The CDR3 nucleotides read TGCGCCAGCAGGGTCCAGGGGACCCCTAACTATGGCTACACCTTC. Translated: CASRVQGTPNYGYTF.

CDR3 coding DNA: TGTGCCAGTAGTATAGCGGGGGGGCGTAATGAGCAGTTCTTC. Amino acid sequence: CASSIAGGRNEQFF. The gene calls are TRBV19 and TRBJ2-1; 8 bases match TRBD2. CDR3 length equals 14 residues. CDR1 is LNHDA and CDR2 is SQIVND in the germline V gene (reference sequence). V trimming: 1 base; J trimming: 7 bases; junction bases outside the gene matches: 3.

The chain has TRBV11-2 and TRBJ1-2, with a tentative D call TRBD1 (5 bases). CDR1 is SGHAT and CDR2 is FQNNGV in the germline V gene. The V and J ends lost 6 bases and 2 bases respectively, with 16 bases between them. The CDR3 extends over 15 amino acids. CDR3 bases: TGTGCCAGCAGTGGGGTAAAGGGGCACAACTATGGCTACACCTTC. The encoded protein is CASSGVKGHNYGYTF. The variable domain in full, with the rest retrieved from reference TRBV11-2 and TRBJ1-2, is EAGVAQSPRYKIIEKRQSVAFWCNPISGHATLYWYQQILGQGPKLLIQFQNNGVVDDSQLPKDRFSAERLKGVDSTLKIQPAKLEDSAVYLCASSGVKGHNYGYTFGSGTRLTVV.

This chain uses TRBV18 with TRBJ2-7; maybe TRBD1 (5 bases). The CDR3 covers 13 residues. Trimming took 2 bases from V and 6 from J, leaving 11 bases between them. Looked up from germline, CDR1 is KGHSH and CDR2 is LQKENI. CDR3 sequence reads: CASSPGREGEQYF. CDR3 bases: TGTGCCAGCTCACCAGGCAGGGAAGGCGAGCAGTACTTC.

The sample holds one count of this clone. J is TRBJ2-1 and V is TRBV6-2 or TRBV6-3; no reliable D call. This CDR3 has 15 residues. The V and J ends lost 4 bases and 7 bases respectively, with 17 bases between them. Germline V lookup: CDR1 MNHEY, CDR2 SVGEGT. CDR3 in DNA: TGTGCCAGCAGTTGGACCCCTCTTCCCCCAAATGAGCAGTTCTTC. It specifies CASSWTPLPPNEQFF.

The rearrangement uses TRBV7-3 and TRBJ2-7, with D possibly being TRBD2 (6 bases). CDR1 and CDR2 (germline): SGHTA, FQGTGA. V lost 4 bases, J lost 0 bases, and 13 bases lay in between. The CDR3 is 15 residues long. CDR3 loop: CASSSDPGSSYEQYF. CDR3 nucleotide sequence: TGTGCCAGCAGCTCCGACCCCGGGAGCTCCTACGAGCAGTACTTC.

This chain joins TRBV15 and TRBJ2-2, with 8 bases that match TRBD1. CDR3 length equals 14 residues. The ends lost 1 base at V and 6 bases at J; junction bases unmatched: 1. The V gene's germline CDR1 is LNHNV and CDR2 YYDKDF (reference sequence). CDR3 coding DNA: TGTGCCACCAGCAGAGCCAGGGGGCCCGGGGAGCTGTTTTTT. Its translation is CATSRARGPGELFF.

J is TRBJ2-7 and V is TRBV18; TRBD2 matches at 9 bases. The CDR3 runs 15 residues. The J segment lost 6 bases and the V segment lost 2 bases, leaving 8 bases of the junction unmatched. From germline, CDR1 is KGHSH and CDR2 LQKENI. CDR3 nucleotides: TGTGCCAGCTCACCAGTCCCACTAGCGGGTGGCGAGCAGTACTTC. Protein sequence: CASSPVPLAGGEQYF.

The CDR3 spells CASTPPSGLGRSDTQYF. CDR3 DNA: TGTGCCAGCACCCCCCCCTCGGGGCTCGGGAGATCAGATACGCAGTATTTT. J is TRBJ2-3 and V is TRBV7-8, with D tentatively TRBD2 (6 bases). The CDR3 loop spans 17 amino acids. Trimming removed 7 bases from V and 4 bases from J, with 24 bases in between. The germline V gene encodes CDR1 SGHVS and CDR2 FQNEAQ.

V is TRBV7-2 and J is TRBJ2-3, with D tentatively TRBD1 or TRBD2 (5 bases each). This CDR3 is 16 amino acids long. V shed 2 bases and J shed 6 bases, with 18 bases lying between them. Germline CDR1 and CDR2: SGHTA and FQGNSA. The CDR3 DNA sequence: TGTGCCAGCAGCTTATGGTTATCCGGGGCCGGGGATACGCAGTATTTT. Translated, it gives CASSLWLSGAGDTQYF.

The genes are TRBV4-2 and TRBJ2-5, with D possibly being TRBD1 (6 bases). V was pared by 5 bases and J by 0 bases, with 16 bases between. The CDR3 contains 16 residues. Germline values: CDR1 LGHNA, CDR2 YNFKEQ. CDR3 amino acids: CASSEGEQGNQETQYF. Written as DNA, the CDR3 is TGTGCCAGCAGCGAAGGGGAACAGGGTAACCAAGAGACCCAGTACTTC.

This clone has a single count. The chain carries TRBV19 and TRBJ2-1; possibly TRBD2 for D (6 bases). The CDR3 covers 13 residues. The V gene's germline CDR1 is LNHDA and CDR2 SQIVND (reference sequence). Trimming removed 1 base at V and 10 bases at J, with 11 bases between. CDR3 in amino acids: CASSIVILAEQFF. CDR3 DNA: TGTGCCAGTAGTATAGTGATCCTAGCGGAGCAGTTCTTC.